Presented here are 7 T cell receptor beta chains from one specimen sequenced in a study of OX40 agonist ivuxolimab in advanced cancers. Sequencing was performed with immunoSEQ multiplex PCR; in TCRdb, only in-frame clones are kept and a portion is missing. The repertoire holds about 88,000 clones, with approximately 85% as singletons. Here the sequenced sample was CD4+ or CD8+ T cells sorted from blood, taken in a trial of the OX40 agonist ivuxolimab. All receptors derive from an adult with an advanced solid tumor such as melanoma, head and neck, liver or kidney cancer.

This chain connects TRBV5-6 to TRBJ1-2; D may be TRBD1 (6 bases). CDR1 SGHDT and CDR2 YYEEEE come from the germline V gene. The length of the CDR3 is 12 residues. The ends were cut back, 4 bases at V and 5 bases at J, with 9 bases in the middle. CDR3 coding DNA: TGTGCCAGCAGCAACGGACAGTATGGCTACACCTTC. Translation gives CASSNGQYGYTF. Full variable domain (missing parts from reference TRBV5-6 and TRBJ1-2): DAGVTQSPTHLIKTRGQQVTLRCSPKSGHDTVSWYQQALGQGPQFIFQYYEEEERQRGNFPDRFSGHQFPNYSSELNVNALLLGDSALYLCASSNGQYGYTFGSGTRLTVV.

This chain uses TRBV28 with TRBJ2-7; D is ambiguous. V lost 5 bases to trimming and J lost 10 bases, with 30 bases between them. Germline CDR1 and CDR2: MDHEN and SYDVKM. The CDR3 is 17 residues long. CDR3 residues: CASSPPGPTYSPSKQYF. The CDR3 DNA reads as TGTGCCAGCAGTCCCCCCGGACCGACTTATAGTCCCTCAAAACAGTACTTC.

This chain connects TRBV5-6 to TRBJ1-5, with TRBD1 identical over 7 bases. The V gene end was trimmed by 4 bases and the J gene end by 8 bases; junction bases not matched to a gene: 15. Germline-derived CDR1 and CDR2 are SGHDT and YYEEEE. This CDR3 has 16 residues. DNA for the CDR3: TGTGCCAGCAGCCTCTGGTCGGGCCAGGGGGTTAAGCCCCAGCATTTT. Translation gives CASSLWSGQGVKPQHF.

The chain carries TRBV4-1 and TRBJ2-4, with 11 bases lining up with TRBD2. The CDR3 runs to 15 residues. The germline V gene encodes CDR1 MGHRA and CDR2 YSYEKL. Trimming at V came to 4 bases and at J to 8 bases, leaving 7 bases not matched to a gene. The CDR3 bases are TGCGCCAGCAGCCGTTTAGCGGGGGGGCTTGACATTCAGTACTTC. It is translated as CASSRLAGGLDIQYF.

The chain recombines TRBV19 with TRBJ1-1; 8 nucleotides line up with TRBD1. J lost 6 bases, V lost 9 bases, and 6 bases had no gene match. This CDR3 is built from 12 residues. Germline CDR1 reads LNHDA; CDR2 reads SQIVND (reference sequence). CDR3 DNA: TGTGCCAGCGAGCAGGGGGCGGCTGAAGCTTTCTTT. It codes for CASEQGAAEAFF.

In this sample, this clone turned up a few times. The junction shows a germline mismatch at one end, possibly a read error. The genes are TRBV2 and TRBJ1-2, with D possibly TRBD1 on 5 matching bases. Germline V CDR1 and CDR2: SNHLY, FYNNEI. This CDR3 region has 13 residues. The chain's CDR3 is CASSPDGAAGDRF. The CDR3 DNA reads TGTGCCAGCAGCCCTGACGGGGCGGCTGGCGACCGCTTC.

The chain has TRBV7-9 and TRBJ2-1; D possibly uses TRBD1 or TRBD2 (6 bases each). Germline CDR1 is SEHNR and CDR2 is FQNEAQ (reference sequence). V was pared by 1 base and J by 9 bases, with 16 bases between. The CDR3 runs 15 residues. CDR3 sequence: CASSLVGGPDGEQFF. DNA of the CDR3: TGTGCCAGCAGCTTAGTAGGGGGGCCGGACGGTGAGCAGTTCTTC.